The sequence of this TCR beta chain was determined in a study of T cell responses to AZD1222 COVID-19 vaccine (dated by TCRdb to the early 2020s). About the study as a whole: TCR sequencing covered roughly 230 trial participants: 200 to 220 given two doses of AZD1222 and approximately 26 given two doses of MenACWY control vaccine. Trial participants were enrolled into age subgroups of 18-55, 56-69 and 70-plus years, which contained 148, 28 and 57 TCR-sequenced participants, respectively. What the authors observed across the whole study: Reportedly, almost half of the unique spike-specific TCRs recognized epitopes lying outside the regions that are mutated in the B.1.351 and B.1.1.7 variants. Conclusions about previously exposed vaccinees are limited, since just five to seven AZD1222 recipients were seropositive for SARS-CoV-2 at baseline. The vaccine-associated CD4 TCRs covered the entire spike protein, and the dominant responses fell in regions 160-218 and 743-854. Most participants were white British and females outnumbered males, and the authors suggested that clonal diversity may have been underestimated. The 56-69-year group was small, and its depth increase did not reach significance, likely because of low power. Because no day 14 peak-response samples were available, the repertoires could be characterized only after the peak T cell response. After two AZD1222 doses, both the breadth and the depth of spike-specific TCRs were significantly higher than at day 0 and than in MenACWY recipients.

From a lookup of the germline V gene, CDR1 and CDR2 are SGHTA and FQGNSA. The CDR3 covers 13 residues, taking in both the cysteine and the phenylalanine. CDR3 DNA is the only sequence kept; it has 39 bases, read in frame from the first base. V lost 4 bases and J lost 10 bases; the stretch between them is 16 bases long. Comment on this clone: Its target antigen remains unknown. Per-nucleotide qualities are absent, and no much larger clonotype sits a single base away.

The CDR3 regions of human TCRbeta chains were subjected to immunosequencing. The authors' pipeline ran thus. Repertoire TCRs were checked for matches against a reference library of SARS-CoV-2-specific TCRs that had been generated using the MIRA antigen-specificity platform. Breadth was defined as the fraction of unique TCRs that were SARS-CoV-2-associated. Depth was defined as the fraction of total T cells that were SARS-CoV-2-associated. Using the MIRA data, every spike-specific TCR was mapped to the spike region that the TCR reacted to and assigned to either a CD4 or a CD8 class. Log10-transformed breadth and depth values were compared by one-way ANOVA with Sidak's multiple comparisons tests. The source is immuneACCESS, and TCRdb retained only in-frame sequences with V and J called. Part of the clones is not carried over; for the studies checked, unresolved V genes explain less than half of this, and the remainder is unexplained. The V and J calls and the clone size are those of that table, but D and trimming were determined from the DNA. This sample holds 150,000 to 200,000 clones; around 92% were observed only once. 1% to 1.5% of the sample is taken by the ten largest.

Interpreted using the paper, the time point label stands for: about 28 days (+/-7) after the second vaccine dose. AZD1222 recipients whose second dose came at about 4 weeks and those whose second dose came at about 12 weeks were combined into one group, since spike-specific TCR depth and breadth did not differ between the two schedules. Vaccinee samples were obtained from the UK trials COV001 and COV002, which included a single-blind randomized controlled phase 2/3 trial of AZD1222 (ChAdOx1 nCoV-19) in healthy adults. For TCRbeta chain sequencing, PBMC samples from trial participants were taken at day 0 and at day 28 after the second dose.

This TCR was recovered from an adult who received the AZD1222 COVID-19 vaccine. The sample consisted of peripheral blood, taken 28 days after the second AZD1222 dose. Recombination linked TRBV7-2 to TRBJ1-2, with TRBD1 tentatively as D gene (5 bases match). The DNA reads TGTGCCAGCAGCTCAGGGACGGTCTCTCTCTACACCTTC. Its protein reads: CASSSGTVSLYTF.